The 5 T cell receptor beta chains below all came from one sample that was sequenced in a study of T cells in Graves' hyperthyroidism and ophthalmopathy. Amplification targeted TCR beta CDR3 regions from RNA transcripts. HTBI primers were employed in a first-round RT-PCR of the TCR CDR3. TCRdb itself ran the multiplex PCR reads through MiXCR, one entry per CDR3 protein. Of about 600,000 distinct CDR3 sequences listed, approximately 16% are singletons. Sequenced material: blood. These receptors all come from a woman aged 40 to 50 with Graves' ophthalmopathy.

The chain recombines TRBV6-2 or TRBV6-3 with TRBJ1-2, with D perhaps TRBD1 (6 bases). The V end was cut by 6 bases, the J end by 1 base, with 12 bases between. This CDR3 comprises 14 residues. Germline assignment: CDR1 MNHEY and CDR2 SVGEGT. CDR3 sequence: CASRQGRGNYGYTF. The CDR3 DNA reads as TGTGCCAGCAGACAGGGAAGGGGTAACTATGGCTACACCTTC.

As regards this clonotype: A much larger clone differs from this one at a single base, so this may be a read error. This chain uses TRBV2 with TRBJ2-7; D gene unclear. The CDR3 is 12 amino acids. Germline V gene data show CDR1 as SNHLY and CDR2 as FYNNEI. CDR3 amino acids: CASSEDSYERYF. DNA for the CDR3: TGTGCCAGCAGTGAAGACAGCTACGAGCGGTACTTC.

V is TRBV6-1 and J is TRBJ2-3; 7 bases are shared with TRBD2. The CDR3 runs to 15 residues. The V and J ends lost 5 bases and 4 bases, in that order; junction bases with no gene match: 9. Germline V gene data show CDR1 as MNHNS and CDR2 as SASEGT. The CDR3 is CASSYTREFSDTQYF. DNA for the CDR3: TGTGCCAGCAGTTACACGCGGGAGTTTTCAGATACGCAGTATTTT.

The V gene is TRBV5-1, the J gene TRBJ2-1, with D perhaps TRBD2 (7 bases). Germline V CDR1 and CDR2: SGHRS, YFSETQ. The CDR3 runs to 14 residues. The V gene lost 0 bases and the J gene lost 8 bases, with 12 bases spanning the gap. The CDR3 DNA is TGCGCCAGCAGCTTGGCGGGGGGCCATGATGAGCAGTTCTTC. It yields the protein CASSLAGGHDEQFF. The complete variable domain, with remaining parts taken from reference TRBV5-1 and TRBJ2-1, reads KAGVTQTPRYLIKTRGQQVTLSCSPISGHRSVSWYQQTPGQGLQFLFEYFSETQRNKGNFPGRFSGRQFSNSRSEMNVSTLELGDSALYLCASSLAGGHDEQFFGPGTRLTVL.

This clonotype was observed a few times. This rearrangement joins TRBV12-5 to TRBJ1-5; the D is unclear. V lost 1 base and J lost 0, with 7 bases in between. From germline, CDR1 is LGHNT and CDR2 FRNRAP. The CDR3 totals 15 residues. The CDR3 nucleotides are TGTGCTAGTGGTTTGGAGGGAAATAGCAATCAGCCCCAGCATTTT. This encodes CASGLEGNSNQPQHF.